The 32 T cell receptor beta chains below all came from one sample that was sequenced in a study of beta chain features in type 1 diabetes. Study results and caveats: Patients with Type 1 diabetes showed moderately but significantly shorter TCRB CDR3s in all four CD4+ subsets.

Of the isolated RNA, all was reverse transcribed, and so the sequenced material was expressed TCRB transcripts. Libraries were prepared by immunoSEQ multiplex PCR; TCRdb keeps only in-frame clonotypes and omits some of them. The data hold a few hundred thousand clones, with approximately 15% observed a single time. Which antigens these TCRs recognize remains unknown. Sequenced material: naive CD4+ T cells from blood. Every receptor here comes from a man aged 25-45 years with type 1 diabetes.

The chain employs TRBV7-9 and TRBJ2-3, with TRBD2 as a possible D gene (6 bases). The CDR3 length is 15 residues. V was cut by 3 bases and J by 6 bases, with 16 bases left in between. Germline V gene sequence: CDR1 SEHNR, CDR2 FQNEAQ (reference sequence). The CDR3 DNA sequence: TGTGCCAGCAGCTTGTCAGGAAGGAGGGCGGATACGCAGTATTTT. It yields the protein CASSLSGRRADTQYF. Together with reference TRBV7-9 and TRBJ2-3, the CDR3 gives the full variable domain: DTGVSQNPRHKITKRGQNVTFRCDPISEHNRLYWYRQTLGQGPEFLTYFQNEAQLEKSRLLSDRFSAERPKGSFSTLEIQRTEQGDSAMYLCASSLSGRRADTQYFGPGTRLTVL.

The rearrangement uses TRBV5-1 and TRBJ1-2; 7 bases match TRBD1. The CDR3 runs 15 residues. The V gene end was trimmed by 0 bases and the J gene end by 3 bases; junction bases not matched to a gene: 5. Per germline, CDR1 SGHRS and CDR2 YFSETQ. The CDR3 DNA reads TGCGCCAGCAGCTTGGGCGGACAGGAGTACTATGGCTACACCTTC. This codes for CASSLGGQEYYGYTF.

This clone was seen once. The rearrangement links TRBV5-6 to TRBJ2-1, with TRBD2 identical over 9 bases. Germline V gene sequence: CDR1 SGHDT, CDR2 YYEEEE. V shed 2 bases, J shed 10 bases, and the junction held 10 bases outside the gene matches. The CDR3 extends over 15 amino acids. In DNA form, the CDR3 reads TGTGCCAGCAGCTTCCCGGGACTAGCTGCGAGGGAGCAGTTCTTC. Translation gives CASSFPGLAAREQFF.

The rearrangement links TRBV28 to TRBJ2-7; 7 bases map to TRBD2. V dropped 7 bases and J dropped 3; count of bases not matched to a gene: 12. The germline gives CDR1 MDHEN, CDR2 SYDVKM. This CDR3 region has 15 residues. CDR3 nucleotide sequence: TGTGCCAGCAACTCTCACGGGAGGAGCCACTACGAGCAGTACTTC. Translating it yields CASNSHGRSHYEQYF.

V gene TRBV29-1 combines with J gene TRBJ1-3, with a weak D call TRBD1 (5 bases). The CDR3 consists of 15 residues. CDR1 and CDR2 from the germline V gene are SQVTM and ANQGSEA. V lost 6 bases to trimming and J lost 0 bases, with 15 bases between them. In nucleotides, the CDR3 is TGCAGCGTGACTGACAGTTCACACTCTGGAAACACCATATATTTT. Its protein is CSVTDSSHSGNTIYF.

This clone was seen only a few times. This chain connects TRBV2 to TRBJ1-1; D ambiguous. This CDR3 spans 14 amino acids. The ends were cut back, 7 bases at V and 5 bases at J, with 17 bases in the middle. Germline V lookup: CDR1 SNHLY, CDR2 FYNNEI. This CDR3 is CASTRERRETEAFF. DNA for the CDR3: TGTGCCAGCACCCGGGAGCGGCGAGAGACTGAAGCTTTCTTT.

This clone was detected a few times. V gene TRBV5-4 combines with J gene TRBJ1-2, with TRBD1 matching over 7 bases. CDR3 length: 14 amino acids. V gave up 3 bases and J gave up 4 bases; unmatched junction bases: 6. In germline, CDR1 is SGHNT, CDR2 YYREEE (reference sequence). In nucleotides, the CDR3 is TGTGCCAGCAGCTGGGACAGCCCTGTCTATGGCTACACCTTC. Protein: CASSWDSPVYGYTF.

This clone was counted only a few times. This chain links TRBV7-9 with TRBJ2-7; 7 bases are shared with TRBD1. Germline V gene lookup returns CDR1 SEHNR and CDR2 FQNEAQ (reference sequence). The ends lost 3 bases at V and 3 bases at J; junction bases unmatched: 8. The CDR3 is made up of 15 amino acids. As DNA, the CDR3 is TGTGCCAGCAGCTTCTTCGGGACAGATGACTACGAGCAGTACTTC. Its protein product is CASSFFGTDDYEQYF.

The V gene is TRBV7-3, the J gene TRBJ2-1; 8 bases align to TRBD2. CDR1 and CDR2 from the germline V gene are SGHTA and FQGTGA. V shed 5 bases and J 9 bases; nucleotides not matched to a gene: 9. CDR3 length equals 14 residues. DNA of the CDR3: TGTGCCAGCAGCCCCCTTCTCACTAGCGGTGAGCAGTTCTTC. Residues: CASSPLLTSGEQFF.

This clone was detected only a few times. The chain joins TRBV4-1 to TRBJ1-5; TRBD1 is a possible D gene (6 bases). Germline V gene sequence: CDR1 MGHRA, CDR2 YSYEKL. V lost 0 bases, J lost 6 bases, and 24 bases lay in between. This CDR3 is 19 amino acids long. The CDR3 nucleotides are TGCGCCAGCAGCCAAGATCAAGGCAGGGGATATGATAGTGGTCAGCCCCAGCATTTT. It specifies CASSQDQGRGYDSGQPQHF.

This clone showed up just a few times. CDR3 region: CASTEEGSGTEAFF. Written as DNA, the CDR3 is TGCGCCAGTACGGAGGAGGGGTCAGGCACTGAAGCTTTCTTT. This chain uses TRBV5-1 with TRBJ1-1, with a possible D match to TRBD1 (5 bases). There are 14 residues in the CDR3. Trimming removed 8 bases from V and 4 bases from J, with 18 bases in between. Germline CDR1 SGHRS, CDR2 YFSETQ.

In its sample, this clone was seen a few times. V gene TRBV29-1 combines with J gene TRBJ2-3; 7 bases match TRBD2. CDR1 is SQVTM, CDR2 ANQGSEA, per germline. The CDR3 is made up of 14 amino acids. Trimming took 4 bases from V and 4 from J; bases not matched to a gene: 8. Written as DNA, the CDR3 is TGCAGCGTTGTCCCCATAGGACTAGCAGATACGCAGTATTTT. Translated: CSVVPIGLADTQYF.

The genes are TRBV18 and TRBJ2-7; TRBD1 matches at 9 bases. The CDR3 contains 14 residues. Germline CDR1 is KGHSH and CDR2 is LQKENI. Unmatched junction bases numbered 5, after V lost 4 bases and J lost 4 bases. CDR3 sequence (DNA): TGTGCCAGCTCACTCGACAGGGGGTATTACGAGCAGTACTTC. Its protein is CASSLDRGYYEQYF.

This clone turned up a few times. The V call is TRBV18, the J call TRBJ2-5, with 11 bases identical to TRBD2. The V gene end was trimmed by 5 bases and the J gene end by 4 bases; junction bases not matched to a gene: 6. In germline, CDR1 is KGHSH, CDR2 LQKENI. The CDR3 consists of 15 residues. CDR3 DNA sequence: TGTGCCAGCTCAGAGAGACTAGCGGGACGAGAGACCCAGTACTTC. Residues: CASSERLAGRETQYF.

In nucleotides, the CDR3 is TGTGCCAGCAGCCTCGGGGGCTCCTACAATGAGCAGTTCTTC. Protein: CASSLGGSYNEQFF. The rearrangement links TRBV7-9 to TRBJ2-1; a weak D match, TRBD2 (6 bases). Trimming pared 5 bases from V and 0 bases from J, leaving 8 bases between. Germline CDR1 reads SEHNR; CDR2 reads FQNEAQ (reference sequence). This CDR3 is 14 amino acids long.

The J gene is TRBJ2-2, the V gene TRBV4-2; 9 bases match TRBD2. The trim removed 1 base at V and 6 bases at J, leaving 12 bases unmatched. This CDR3 has 18 amino acids. Germline-derived CDR1 and CDR2 are LGHNA and YNFKEQ. The chain's CDR3 is CASSQAILVAGGPGELFF. CDR3 DNA sequence: TGTGCCAGCAGCCAAGCGATTCTAGTCGCGGGAGGGCCCGGGGAGCTGTTTTTT.

The chain uses TRBV11-2 and TRBJ2-1, with TRBD2 matching 15 bases. The length of the CDR3 is 17 residues. The germline V gene has CDR1 SGHAT and CDR2 FQNNGV. V lost 1 base to trimming and J lost 7 bases; unmatched junction nucleotides: 5. CDR3 DNA: TGTGCCAGCAGCTTAGGGACTAGCGGGAGGGCGGGGAATGAGCAGTTCTTC. This sequence encodes CASSLGTSGRAGNEQFF. The complete variable domain, with remaining parts taken from reference TRBV11-2 and TRBJ2-1, reads EAGVAQSPRYKIIEKRQSVAFWCNPISGHATLYWYQQILGQGPKLLIQFQNNGVVDDSQLPKDRFSAERLKGVDSTLKIQPAKLEDSAVYLCASSLGTSGRAGNEQFFGPGTRLTVL.

This clone was picked up a small number of times. This chain connects TRBV19 to TRBJ1-2, with D possibly matching TRBD1 (6 bases). The CDR3 has 15 amino acids. Per germline, CDR1 LNHDA and CDR2 SQIVND (reference sequence). V lost 6 bases and J lost 6, with 20 bases in between. CDR3 in amino acids: CASSTGTLKGNGYTF. The CDR3 region has the DNA TGTGCCAGTAGCACCGGGACACTTAAGGGGAATGGCTACACCTTC.

The genes are TRBV25-1 and TRBJ2-7, with 14 bases that match TRBD2. With 6 bases clipped from V and 6 bases from J, the junction kept 7 bases outside the gene matches. This CDR3 spans 15 amino acids. Germline assignment: CDR1 MGHDK and CDR2 SYGVNS. The CDR3 loop reads CASSHPGLAGVEQYF. As DNA, the CDR3 is TGTGCCAGCAGCCATCCGGGACTAGCGGGAGTCGAGCAGTACTTC.

This clone turned up a few times. The rearrangement joins TRBV4-1 to TRBJ1-5; D is unclear. This CDR3 spans 15 amino acids. Trimming took off 0 bases at V and 5 bases at J, with 11 bases between the two ends. Germline assignment: CDR1 MGHRA and CDR2 YSYEKL. Written as DNA, the CDR3 is TGCGCCAGCAGCCAAGACGAGCACCGGGATCAGCCCCAGCATTTT. Translating gives CASSQDEHRDQPQHF.

The chain employs TRBV7-9 and TRBJ1-5; D possibly corresponds to TRBD1 (6 bases). This CDR3 region has 14 residues. Trimming took off 4 bases at V and 2 bases at J, with 9 bases between the two ends. The germline V gene encodes CDR1 SEHNR and CDR2 FQNEAQ (reference sequence). The CDR3 loop reads CASSSGVGNQPQHF. The CDR3 nucleotides are TGTGCCAGCAGCTCAGGGGTGGGCAATCAGCCCCAGCATTTT.

This chain links TRBV5-4 with TRBJ2-2; 7 nucleotides match TRBD2. The germline V gene has CDR1 SGHNT and CDR2 YYREEE (reference sequence). This CDR3 region has 16 residues. With 4 bases clipped from V and 5 bases from J, the junction kept 11 bases outside the gene matches. The CDR3 spells CASSSPSGGETGELFF. CDR3 DNA: TGTGCCAGCAGCAGTCCTAGCGGAGGCGAGACCGGGGAGCTGTTTTTT.

This clone came up a few times. The chain uses TRBV7-9 and TRBJ2-1, with D possibly being TRBD2 (5 bases). Germline V gene data show CDR1 as SEHNR and CDR2 as FQNEAQ (reference sequence). Trimming shortened V by 2 bases and J by 4 bases, and 15 bases separated the two germline ends. This CDR3 spans 16 amino acids. DNA for the CDR3: TGTGCCAGCAGCTTACTGTTCGGACTCCTATACAATGAGCAGTTCTTC. It codes for CASSLLFGLLYNEQFF.

The chain uses TRBV4-3 and TRBJ2-3; TRBD2 matches at 8 bases. CDR1 is LGHNA, CDR2 YSLEER, per germline. The CDR3 contains 15 residues. After removal of 3 bases from V and 4 bases from J, the junction contained 6 bases not matched to a gene. The CDR3 bases are TGCGCCAGCAGCCAGGCAGCGGGAGTCGCAGATACGCAGTATTTT. The encoded protein is CASSQAAGVADTQYF.

This clone was detected a few times. The rearrangement joins TRBV20-1 to TRBJ2-7; D may be TRBD1 (5 bases). CDR1 is DFQATT, CDR2 SNEGSKA, per germline (reference sequence). This CDR3 is built from 11 residues. V lost 6 bases and J lost 6, with 12 bases in between. DNA for the CDR3: TGCAGTGCCCTTGTGGGGCGCGAGCAGTACTTC. This codes for CSALVGREQYF.

The rearrangement joins TRBV5-4 to TRBJ2-3; 9 nucleotides agree with TRBD1. Germline V gives CDR1 SGHNT, CDR2 YYREEE (reference sequence). V dropped 3 bases and J dropped 2; count of bases not matched to a gene: 7. CDR3 size: 16 residues. This CDR3 reads CASSYGQGRFTDTQYF. CDR3 in DNA: TGTGCCAGCAGCTACGGACAGGGGCGATTCACAGATACGCAGTATTTT.

This clone was seen more than once but under ten times. The chain employs TRBV28 and TRBJ2-3; possibly TRBD2 for D (6 bases). Trimming removed 1 base at V and 4 bases at J, with 9 bases between. This CDR3 region has 14 residues. Germline CDR1 and CDR2: MDHEN and SYDVKM. The CDR3, as DNA: TGTGCCAGCAGTTTATCACGGGAGCCAGATACGCAGTATTTT. This translates into CASSLSREPDTQYF. Together with reference TRBV28 and TRBJ2-3, the CDR3 gives the full variable domain: DVKVTQSSRYLVKRTGEKVFLECVQDMDHENMFWYRQDPGLGLRLIYFSYDVKMKEKGDIPEGYSVSREKKERFSLILESASTNQTSMYLCASSLSREPDTQYFGPGTRLTVL.

This chain uses TRBV5-1 with TRBJ2-1; D may be TRBD2 (6 bases). V lost 0 bases to trimming and J lost 8 bases, with 15 bases between them. The germline CDR1 and CDR2 sequences are SGHRS and YFSETQ. The CDR3 length is 15 residues. The CDR3 coding sequence is TGCGCCAGCAGCTTGGCCATAGGAGCTAGCGATGAGCAGTTCTTC. It translates to CASSLAIGASDEQFF.

The table lists this clone with a few counts. This chain connects TRBV30 to TRBJ2-3, with 15 bases matching TRBD2. Germline V gene lookup returns CDR1 GTSNPN and CDR2 SVGIG (reference sequence). This CDR3 has 16 amino acids. V dropped 4 bases and J dropped 6; count of bases not matched to a gene: 8. CDR3 region: CAWTVGLAGGGDTQYF. CDR3 in DNA: TGTGCCTGGACCGTGGGACTAGCGGGAGGAGGGGATACGCAGTATTTT.

This clone was observed a handful of times. This chain joins TRBV5-8 and TRBJ2-1, with 10 bases identical to TRBD2. V lost 5 bases to trimming and J lost 10 bases; unmatched junction nucleotides: 9. CDR1 and CDR2 (germline): SGHTS, YDEGEE. This CDR3 has 14 amino acids. Here the CDR3 DNA reads TGTGCCAGCAGGACGAGCGGGAGGGGCTTGGAGCAGTTCTTC. Translated, it gives CASRTSGRGLEQFF.

The table lists this clone with a few counts. The gene calls are TRBV6-1 and TRBJ2-3; D unresolved. With 3 bases removed from V and 0 bases from J, the gap between germline ends came to 7 bases. Germline CDR1 is MNHNS and CDR2 is SASEGT. The CDR3 extends over 14 amino acids. The CDR3 nucleotides read TGTGCCAGCAGTGAGCGGTCTAGCACAGATACGCAGTATTTT. Translated: CASSERSSTDTQYF.

This clone was found a few times. The CDR3 spells CASRVGRVTGELFF. The CDR3 region has the DNA TGTGCCAGCAGGGTCGGCAGGGTCACCGGGGAGCTGTTTTTT. This sequence joins TRBV27 and TRBJ2-2, with a weak D call TRBD1 (5 bases). The CDR3 totals 14 residues. V lost 6 bases and J lost 4, with 12 bases in between. Germline CDR1 is MNHEY and CDR2 is SMNVEV (reference sequence).